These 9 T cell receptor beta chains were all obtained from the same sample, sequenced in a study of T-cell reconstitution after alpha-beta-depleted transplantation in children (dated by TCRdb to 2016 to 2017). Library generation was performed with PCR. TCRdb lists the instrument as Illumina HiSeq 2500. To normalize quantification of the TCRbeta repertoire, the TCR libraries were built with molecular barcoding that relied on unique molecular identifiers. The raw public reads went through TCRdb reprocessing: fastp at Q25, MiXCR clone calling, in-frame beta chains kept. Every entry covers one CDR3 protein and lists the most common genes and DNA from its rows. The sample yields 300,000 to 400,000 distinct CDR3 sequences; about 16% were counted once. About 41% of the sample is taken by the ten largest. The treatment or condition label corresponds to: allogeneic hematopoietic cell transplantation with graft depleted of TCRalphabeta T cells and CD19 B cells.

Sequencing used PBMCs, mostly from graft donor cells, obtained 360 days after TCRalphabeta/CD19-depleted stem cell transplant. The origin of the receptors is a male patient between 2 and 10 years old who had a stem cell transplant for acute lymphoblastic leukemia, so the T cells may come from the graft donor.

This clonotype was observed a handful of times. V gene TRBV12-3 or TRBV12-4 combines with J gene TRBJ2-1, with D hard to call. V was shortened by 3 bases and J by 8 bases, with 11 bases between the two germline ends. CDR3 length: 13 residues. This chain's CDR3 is CASSLLDDDEQFF. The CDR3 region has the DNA TGTGCCAGCAGTTTGTTGGACGACGATGAGCAGTTCTTC.

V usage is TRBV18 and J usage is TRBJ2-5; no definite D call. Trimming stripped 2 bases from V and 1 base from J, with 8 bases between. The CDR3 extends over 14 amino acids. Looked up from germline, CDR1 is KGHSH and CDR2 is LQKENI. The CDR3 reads CASSPKHVQETQYF. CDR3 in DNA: TGTGCCAGCTCACCAAAGCACGTCCAAGAGACCCAGTACTTC.

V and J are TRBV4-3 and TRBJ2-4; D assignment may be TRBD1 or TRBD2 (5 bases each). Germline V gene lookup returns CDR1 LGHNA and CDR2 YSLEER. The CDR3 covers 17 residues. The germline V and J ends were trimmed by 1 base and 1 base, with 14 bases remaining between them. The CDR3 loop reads CASSQGEGFKAKNIQYF. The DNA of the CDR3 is TGCGCCAGCAGCCAAGGCGAGGGGTTCAAGGCCAAAAACATTCAGTACTTC.

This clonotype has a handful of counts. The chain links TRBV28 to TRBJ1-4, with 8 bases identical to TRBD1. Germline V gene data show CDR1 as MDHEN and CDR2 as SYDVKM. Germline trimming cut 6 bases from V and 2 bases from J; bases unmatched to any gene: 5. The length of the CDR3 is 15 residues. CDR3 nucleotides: TGTGCCAGCAGCTTTCGACAGGGGACTAATGAAAAACTGTTTTTT. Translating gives CASSFRQGTNEKLFF.

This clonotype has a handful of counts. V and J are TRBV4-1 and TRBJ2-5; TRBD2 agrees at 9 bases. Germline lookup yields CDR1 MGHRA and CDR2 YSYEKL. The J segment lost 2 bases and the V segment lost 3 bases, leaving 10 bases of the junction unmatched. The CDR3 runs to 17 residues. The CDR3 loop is CASSQGSGSGKQETQYF. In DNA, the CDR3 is TGCGCCAGCAGCCAGGGTAGCGGGAGTGGAAAGCAAGAGACCCAGTACTTC.

CDR3 region: CASSDRSGTDTQYF. The CDR3 region has the DNA TGTGCCAGCAGCGACAGGTCAGGGACAGATACGCAGTATTTT. This chain connects TRBV7-9 to TRBJ2-3, with a weak D call TRBD1 (6 bases). Germline V gene sequence: CDR1 SEHNR, CDR2 FQNEAQ (reference sequence). This CDR3 contains 14 residues. V lost 5 bases, J lost 3 bases, and 12 bases lay in between.

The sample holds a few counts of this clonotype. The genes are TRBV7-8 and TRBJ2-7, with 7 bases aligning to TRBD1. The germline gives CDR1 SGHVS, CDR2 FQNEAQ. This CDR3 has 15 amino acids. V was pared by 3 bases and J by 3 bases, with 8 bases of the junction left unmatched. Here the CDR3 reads CASSFAQGSIYEQYF. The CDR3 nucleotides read TGTGCCAGCAGCTTCGCACAGGGGAGCATCTACGAGCAGTACTTC.

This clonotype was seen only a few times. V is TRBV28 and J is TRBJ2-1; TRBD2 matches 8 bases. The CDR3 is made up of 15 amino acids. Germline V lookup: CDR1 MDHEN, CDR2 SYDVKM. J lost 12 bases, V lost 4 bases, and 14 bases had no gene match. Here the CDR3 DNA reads TGTGCCAGCAGTTCGGGACTAGACTTGAAAATAAGGCAGTTCTTC. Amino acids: CASSSGLDLKIRQFF.

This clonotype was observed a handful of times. The CDR3 loop reads CASSPTGFSYEQYF. The DNA for the CDR3 is TGTGCCAGCAGCCCGACAGGGTTTTCCTACGAGCAGTACTTC. This chain uses TRBV9 with TRBJ2-7; 7 bases agree with TRBD1. CDR1 is SGDLS and CDR2 is YYNGEE in the germline V gene. The CDR3 consists of 14 residues. The V segment lost 4 bases and the J segment 1 base; nucleotides outside the gene matches: 5.